A single sample is the source of the 17 T cell receptor beta chains below, sequenced in a study of blood T cell repertoires in COVID-19. Repertoires were generated with immunoSEQ multiplex PCR, while TCRdb's copy carries only in-frame clones and drops some. The data hold roughly 250,000 clones, with approximately 85% observed a single time. Sequencing was carried out using PBMCs or T cells enriched from blood (not recorded which). The origin of the receptors is a woman in her 30s who had recovered from COVID-19.

The chain couples TRBV29-1 to TRBJ2-3; D may be TRBD2 (5 bases). Germline V CDR1 and CDR2: SQVTM, ANQGSEA. The CDR3 loop spans 13 amino acids. V was shortened by 6 bases and J by 3 bases, with 13 bases between the two germline ends. Written as DNA, the CDR3 is TGCAGCGTCCTAGCTCCCCTGACAGATACGCAGTATTTT. Translated, it gives CSVLAPLTDTQYF.

V gene TRBV2 combines with J gene TRBJ2-3; 11 bases map to TRBD2. The length of the CDR3 is 16 residues. J was trimmed by 2 bases and V by 6 bases; bases with no gene match: 7. Germline V gives CDR1 SNHLY, CDR2 FYNNEI. As DNA, the CDR3 is TGTGCCAGCAGCCGATCTAGCGGGAGGATCACAGATACGCAGTATTTT. Its protein is CASSRSSGRITDTQYF.

The genes are TRBV11-1 and TRBJ2-5; TRBD2 matches at 8 bases. CDR3 size: 15 residues. Germline-derived CDR1 and CDR2 are SGHAT and FQDESV (reference sequence). J gave up 5 bases and V 5 bases, and 10 bases lay outside the gene matches. The chain's CDR3 is CASSILAVSGETQYF. DNA for the CDR3: TGTGCCAGCAGCATACTAGCGGTTAGCGGGGAGACCCAGTACTTC.

V usage is TRBV19 and J usage is TRBJ2-7; 11 positions agree with TRBD1. The CDR3 covers 15 residues. Germline V gene data show CDR1 as LNHDA and CDR2 as SQIVND (reference sequence). The V gene end was trimmed by 4 bases and the J gene end by 2 bases; junction bases not matched to a gene: 4. The CDR3 reads CASSTWDRGTYEQYF. In DNA form, the CDR3 reads TGTGCCAGTAGTACCTGGGACAGGGGGACCTACGAGCAGTACTTC.

This clone was detected only a few times. This chain links TRBV6-5 with TRBJ1-1; 7 nucleotides agree with TRBD1. There are 14 residues in the CDR3. Germline V lookup: CDR1 MNHEY, CDR2 SVGAGI. Trimming took 1 base from V and 10 from J; bases not matched to a gene: 9. DNA of the CDR3: TGTGCCAGCAGTTACTTAACAGGGGTGTTGGGAGCTTTCTTT. This sequence encodes CASSYLTGVLGAFF.

This clone was counted once. The chain joins TRBV19 to TRBJ1-1, with 7 bases lining up with TRBD1. This CDR3 region has 14 residues. Germline-derived CDR1 and CDR2 are LNHDA and SQIVND (reference sequence). Germline trimming cut 5 bases from V and 1 base from J; bases unmatched to any gene: 4. CDR3 sequence reads: CASSPGQKNTEAFF. CDR3 sequence (DNA): TGTGCCAGTAGTCCGGGACAGAAGAACACTGAAGCTTTCTTT.

V is TRBV2 and J is TRBJ1-5; 7 bases line up with TRBD1. The trim removed 4 bases at V and 2 bases at J, leaving 2 bases unmatched. The CDR3 is made up of 14 amino acids. The germline CDR1 and CDR2 sequences are SNHLY and FYNNEI. CDR3 in amino acids: CASSGGTGNQPQHF. The CDR3, as DNA: TGTGCCAGCAGTGGAGGGACAGGCAATCAGCCCCAGCATTTT.

This chain connects TRBV5-1 to TRBJ1-1; the D gene is possibly TRBD1 (5 bases). Germline CDR1 is SGHRS and CDR2 is YFSETQ. V gave up 4 bases and J gave up 3 bases, with 16 bases separating them. The CDR3 extends over 15 amino acids. This CDR3 is CASSDGAFKDTEAFF. Written as DNA, the CDR3 is TGCGCCAGCAGCGATGGGGCCTTTAAAGACACTGAAGCTTTCTTT.

V usage is TRBV19 and J usage is TRBJ2-2, with D uncertain. From germline, CDR1 is LNHDA and CDR2 SQIVND (reference sequence). Trimming pared 1 base from V and 1 base from J, leaving 10 bases between. The CDR3 is 16 amino acids. The CDR3 nucleotides are TGTGCCAGTAGTATAGGAGCTTTCGGGAACACCGGGGAGCTGTTTTTT. Residues: CASSIGAFGNTGELFF.

This clone occurred a few times. This sequence joins TRBV3-1 (or the pseudogene TRBV3-2) and TRBJ1-2; TRBD1 is a possible D gene (6 bases). V was shortened by 3 bases and J by 1 base, with 9 bases between the two germline ends. Germline V gene data show CDR1 as LGHDT and CDR2 as YNNKEL (reference sequence). CDR3 length: 14 amino acids. The CDR3 region is CASSHADSNYGYTF. CDR3 bases: TGTGCCAGCAGCCATGCGGACAGTAACTATGGCTACACCTTC.

The chain carries TRBV6-5 and TRBJ1-2; D ambiguous. The length of the CDR3 is 14 residues. Trimming left V 6 bases short and J 0 bases short, with 11 bases between. Germline assignment: CDR1 MNHEY and CDR2 SVGAGI. The CDR3 loop reads CASSRTNANYGYTF. In nucleotides, the CDR3 is TGTGCCAGCAGCCGAACAAACGCTAACTATGGCTACACCTTC.

The chain uses TRBV3-1 (or the pseudogene TRBV3-2) and TRBJ2-6, with TRBD1 matching over 12 bases. Germline V gene lookup returns CDR1 LGHDT and CDR2 YNNKEL (reference sequence). CDR3 length: 20 residues. Trimming at V came to 4 bases and at J to 0 bases, leaving 10 bases not matched to a gene. The CDR3 DNA sequence: TGTGCCAGCAGCCCTTGGGACAGGGGGCTACCCATCTCTGGGGCCAACGTCCTGACTTTC. It specifies CASSPWDRGLPISGANVLTF.

The rearrangement uses TRBV28 and TRBJ2-1, with TRBD1 identical over 8 bases. CDR1 MDHEN and CDR2 SYDVKM come from the germline V gene. The CDR3 length is 15 residues. The V gene end was trimmed by 10 bases and the J gene end by 4 bases; junction bases not matched to a gene: 12. This CDR3 reads CATLSGQGPYNEQFF. DNA for the CDR3: TGTGCCACCCTTTCCGGACAGGGACCGTACAATGAGCAGTTCTTC.

This chain connects TRBV6-5 to TRBJ2-7, with D perhaps matching TRBD1 (6 bases). Between the trimmed V and J ends, which lost 5 bases and 0 bases, there was a span of 8 bases. The germline gives CDR1 MNHEY, CDR2 SVGAGI. The CDR3 consists of 13 residues. For the CDR3, the DNA is TGTGCCAGCAGTACAGGGATCTCCTACGAGCAGTACTTC. It is translated as CASSTGISYEQYF.

This clone appeared once. The V gene is TRBV2, the J gene TRBJ1-5; D is unresolved. Germline CDR1 is SNHLY and CDR2 is FYNNEI. The CDR3 covers 14 residues. Trimming took off 7 bases at V and 4 bases at J, with 14 bases between the two ends. CDR3 nucleotides: TGTGCCAGCACCGGAATGTGGGAGAATCAGCCCCAGCATTTT. Its protein is CASTGMWENQPQHF.

Of note for this clone: Distinct nucleotide sequences in the sample also encode this CDR3. The chain carries TRBV3-1 (or the pseudogene TRBV3-2) and TRBJ2-7; D is undetermined. Germline assignment: CDR1 LGHDT and CDR2 YNNKEL (reference sequence). CDR3 size: 13 residues. Trimming removed 4 bases at V and 1 base at J, with 8 bases between. The CDR3 DNA reads as TGTGCCAGCAGCCCCCGCCAGTCCTACGAGCAGTACTTC. Protein sequence: CASSPRQSYEQYF.

Comment on this clone: Other DNA sequences in this specimen translate into the identical CDR3. This rearrangement joins TRBV28 to TRBJ2-1, with 12 bases lining up with TRBD2. The CDR3 has 15 residues. V trimming: 6 bases; J trimming: 5 bases; junction bases outside the gene matches: 5. Looked up from germline, CDR1 is MDHEN and CDR2 is SYDVKM. The CDR3, as DNA: TGTGCCAGCAGCTCTCTAGCGGGGGGGAACAATGAGCAGTTCTTC. Translation gives CASSSLAGGNNEQFF.